A single sample gave rise to the 5 T cell receptor beta chains below, sequenced in a study of vaccination and CD4 T cells after COVID-19. Treatment: approximately nine-day PBMC culture with coronavirus spike peptide pools or control peptides (ViraFEST assay). The Oncomine TCR Beta short-read assay sequenced DNA from cultured CD4+ T cells. TCRdb used MiXCR to reprocess the PCR reads, holding one entry per CDR3 protein. The sample lists fewer than 20,000 distinct CDR3 sequences, about 61% occurring once. These receptors' targets are unknown. Sequencing input: CD4+ T cells from blood, cultured in vitro. These receptors were taken from a human donor who had recovered from COVID-19.

This clonotype has just a few counts. The rearrangement joins TRBV20-1 to TRBJ1-5; 8 nucleotides match TRBD1. The CDR3 has 14 residues. V lost 5 bases to trimming and J lost 7 bases; unmatched junction nucleotides: 10. Germline loops: CDR1 DFQATT, CDR2 SNEGSKA (reference sequence). The CDR3 DNA sequence: TGCAGTGCTGGCAATGCAGGGGGCTGGCAGCCCCAGCATTTT. This codes for CSAGNAGGWQPQHF.

This rearrangement joins TRBV5-1 to TRBJ1-1; D is possibly TRBD1 (6 bases). CDR3 size: 14 residues. Deletions cut 5 bases from V and 5 bases from J, with 16 bases between. The germline V gene encodes CDR1 SGHRS and CDR2 YFSETQ. The CDR3 loop reads CASRSPGARTEAFF. The CDR3 DNA is TGCGCCAGCAGGTCACCGGGGGCCAGGACTGAAGCTTTCTTT. The variable domain in full, completed from reference TRBV5-1 and TRBJ1-1, reads KAGVTQTPRYLIKTRGQQVTLSCSPISGHRSVSWYQQTPGQGLQFLFEYFSETQRNKGNFPGRFSGRQFSNSRSEMNVSTLELGDSALYLCASRSPGARTEAFFGQGTRLTVV.

Comment on this clonotype: Relative to the germline gene, one junction end is altered; a read error may explain this. The gene calls are TRBV15 and TRBJ2-5, with TRBD2 matching 7 bases. The germline V gene encodes CDR1 LNHNV and CDR2 YYDKDF (reference sequence). This CDR3 region has 16 residues. The CDR3 region has the DNA TGTGCCACCAGCATAGGTCTAGCGGAAACACAAGAGGCCCAGTACTTC. Amino acids: CATSIGLAETQEAQYF.

The rearrangement links TRBV28 to TRBJ1-1; weak D call: TRBD1 (5 bases). V was pared by 4 bases and J by 3 bases, with 15 bases between. The germline V gene has CDR1 MDHEN and CDR2 SYDVKM. The CDR3 contains 15 residues. CDR3 nucleotides: TGTGCCAGCAGTTCCCCGTGGGGCCCATACACTGAAGCTTTCTTT. This gives the protein CASSSPWGPYTEAFF. The full variable domain, with the rest looked up from reference TRBV28 and TRBJ1-1, is DVKVTQSSRYLVKRTGEKVFLECVQDMDHENMFWYRQDPGLGLRLIYFSYDVKMKEKGDIPEGYSVSREKKERFSLILESASTNQTSMYLCASSSPWGPYTEAFFGQGTRLTVV.

The gene calls are TRBV20-1 and TRBJ2-3, with D possibly TRBD1 on 6 matching bases. The CDR3 covers 15 residues. The V end was cut by 6 bases, the J end by 2 bases, with 18 bases between. Per germline, CDR1 DFQATT and CDR2 SNEGSKA (reference sequence). The CDR3 coding sequence is TGCAGTGCCAATCCGTGGCAGGGGATCACAGATACGCAGTATTTT. Translation gives CSANPWQGITDTQYF.